This T cell receptor (beta chain) was obtained from a study of technical replicates of blood from a few donors. Sequenced by immunoSEQ multiplex PCR; TCRdb stores in-frame clones only, minus some. The sample lists around 72,000 clones; 91% were seen once. Deletions cut 5 bases from V and 3 bases from J, with 12 bases between. The CDR3 is made up of 13 amino acids. In germline, CDR1 is SGHTS, CDR2 YDEGEE. The sequence was obtained from a human donor in good health. Some clones in this sample may be carry-over from other donors' samples. Sequenced sample: T cells isolated from PBMCs. J is TRBJ2-7 and V is TRBV5-8; possible D gene TRBD1, 5 bases. CDR3 coding DNA: TGTGCCAGCAGGCCCCGACAGTTCTACGAGCAGTACTTC. Encoded protein: CASRPRQFYEQYF.